This T cell receptor (beta chain) was profiled in a study of blood T cell repertoires in COVID-19. Study background: In each case, the material was cDNA or gDNA derived from T cells, B-cell-depleted T cells, or PBMCs.

V was trimmed by 7 bases and J by 1 base, leaving 15 bases between them. This CDR3 has 15 amino acids. CDR1 and CDR2 from the germline V gene are MNHEY and SVGAGI. TCRdb's table, derived via immunoSEQ multiplex PCR, lists solely in-frame clones and lacks some. There are about 190,000 clones in the sample; around nine tenths occur only once, and around 4.8% lies in the top ten. Only one count was recorded for this clone. The sequencing input was peripheral blood. The clonotype comes from a human donor in a cohort sampled during active COVID-19. The gene calls are TRBV6-5 and TRBJ2-3; TRBD1 might be the D (6 bases). CDR3 region: CASILWGLGTDTQYF. The CDR3 bases are TGTGCCAGCATTTTGTGGGGGCTGGGCACAGATACGCAGTATTTT.